The rows below give T cell receptor beta chains drawn from one sample of a study of blood T cells in healthy people across ages. Via MiXCR, TCRdb re-called the 5' RACE reads, giving one row per CDR3 protein. This sample carries over a million distinct CDR3 sequences, less than 45% of them seen once, and the ten largest clones take 4%. Sequenced: blood. The receptors stem from a woman aged 18-35 years in good health. Each CDR3 is given with its conserved first and last residue. The order of the fields is V gene, clone size, D gene, J gene, CDR3 DNA, CDR3 protein. D genes are given only for firm matches. Rows give clone size only sometimes, using once, few, many, or a class for an expanded clone.

V gene: TRBV20-1; clone size: NA; D gene: NA; J gene: TRBJ2-1; CDR3 DNA: TGCAGTGCTAGCTGGCAGGGCGCTGAGCAGTTCTTC; CDR3 protein: CSASWQGAEQFF
V gene: TRBV4-3; clone size: many; D gene: NA; J gene: TRBJ1-2; CDR3 DNA: TGCGCCAGCAGCTATAGGGGGAATGGCTACACCTTC; CDR3 protein: CASSYRGNGYTF
V gene: TRBV2; clone size: few; D gene: TRBD1; J gene: TRBJ2-7; CDR3 DNA: TGTGCCAGACAGGGGGCCTACGAGCAGTACTTC; CDR3 protein: CARQGAYEQYF
V gene: TRBV12-3/TRBV12-4; clone size: NA; D gene: NA; J gene: TRBJ1-5; CDR3 DNA: TGTGCCAGCAGTTTAGTCAGAGGGCAGCCCCGGCATTTT; CDR3 protein: CASSLVRGQPRHF
V gene: TRBV27; clone size: NA; D gene: TRBD1; J gene: TRBJ2-6; CDR3 DNA: TGTGCCAGCAGGCGACAGGGAACTTCCTCTGGGGCCAACGTCCTGACTTTC; CDR3 protein: CASRRQGTSSGANVLTF
V gene: TRBV20-1; clone size: NA; D gene: NA; J gene: TRBJ2-5; CDR3 DNA: TGCAGTGCTCCCCCCGACAGGTTGGAGACCCAGTACTTC; CDR3 protein: CSAPPDRLETQYF
V gene: TRBV2; clone size: few; D gene: NA; J gene: TRBJ2-1; CDR3 DNA: TGTGCCAGTTTACTCCGGGAACCTTACAATGAGCAGTTCTTC; CDR3 protein: CASLLREPYNEQFF
V gene: TRBV29-1; clone size: NA; D gene: TRBD2; J gene: TRBJ2-3; CDR3 DNA: TGCAGCGTAGTGCCCTTTTCCGGGAGGGCCACAGATACGCAGTATTTT; CDR3 protein: CSVVPFSGRATDTQYF
V gene: TRBV12-3/TRBV12-4; clone size: NA; D gene: NA; J gene: TRBJ2-5; CDR3 DNA: TGTGCCAGCAGACCCGGGACAATAAGACAAGAGACCCAGTACTTC; CDR3 protein: CASRPGTIRQETQYF
V gene: TRBV7-2; clone size: NA; D gene: TRBD1; J gene: TRBJ2-1; CDR3 DNA: TGTGCCAGCAGTCAACGACAGGGGATAGGGGCTGAGCAGTTCTTC; CDR3 protein: CASSQRQGIGAEQFF
V gene: TRBV4-3; clone size: few; D gene: TRBD2; J gene: TRBJ2-1; CDR3 DNA: TGCGCCAGCAGCCAAGAGTCTAGCGGGGCAGGTGAGCAGTTCTTC; CDR3 protein: CASSQESSGAGEQFF
V gene: TRBV6-6; clone size: NA; D gene: TRBD2; J gene: TRBJ2-1; CDR3 DNA: TGTGCCAGCACTGCTCTAGCGGGAGGATCCTACAATGAGCAGTTCTTC; CDR3 protein: CASTALAGGSYNEQFF
V gene: TRBV27; clone size: once; D gene: TRBD1; J gene: TRBJ1-2; CDR3 DNA: TGTGCCAGCAGCCACCTCGACAGGGCCGGAGGCTACACCTTC; CDR3 protein: CASSHLDRAGGYTF
V gene: TRBV9; clone size: NA; D gene: TRBD1; J gene: TRBJ1-1; CDR3 DNA: TGTGCCAGCAGCGGCAGCGGGACAGGGGAGTCTTTCTTT; CDR3 protein: CASSGSGTGESFF
V gene: TRBV29-1; clone size: NA; D gene: NA; J gene: TRBJ2-7; CDR3 DNA: TGCAGCGTTGAGTCGTCGAGCTCCTACGAGCAGTACTTC; CDR3 protein: CSVESSSSYEQYF
V gene: TRBV2; clone size: NA; D gene: TRBD2; J gene: TRBJ2-7; CDR3 DNA: TGTGCCAGCAGTGAAGGGTTAGGGACTAGCGGGAGGTGGTCCTACAATGAGCAGTACTTC; CDR3 protein: CASSEGLGTSGRWSYNEQYF
V gene: TRBV7-9; clone size: NA; D gene: NA; J gene: TRBJ1-5; CDR3 DNA: TGTGCCAGCAGCCCAGGGACGGTCCAGCCCCAGCATTTT; CDR3 protein: CASSPGTVQPQHF
V gene: TRBV20-1; clone size: few; D gene: TRBD2; J gene: TRBJ2-1; CDR3 DNA: TGCAGTGCTAGACCTAGCGGGGGGTTCCCTTACAATGAGCAGTTCTTC; CDR3 protein: CSARPSGGFPYNEQFF
V gene: TRBV4-3; clone size: NA; D gene: TRBD2; J gene: TRBJ2-7; CDR3 DNA: TGCGCCAGCAGCCAAGATCCCACTAGCGGGGCCTACAATGAGCAGTACTTC; CDR3 protein: CASSQDPTSGAYNEQYF
V gene: TRBV27; clone size: NA; D gene: NA; J gene: TRBJ2-2; CDR3 DNA: TGTGCCAGCAGTAACAGACTTAACTACGGGGATCTGTTTTTT; CDR3 protein: CASSNRLNYGDLFF
V gene: TRBV7-9; clone size: NA; D gene: NA; J gene: TRBJ1-6; CDR3 DNA: TGTGCCAGCAGCTTAGAAGGAGGGCTCCCCAATTCACCCCTCCACTTT; CDR3 protein: CASSLEGGLPNSPLHF
V gene: TRBV7-8; clone size: NA; D gene: NA; J gene: TRBJ2-7; CDR3 DNA: TGTGCCAGCAGCCGGAACAGGGTCGGGAATGAGCAGTACTTC; CDR3 protein: CASSRNRVGNEQYF
V gene: TRBV20-1; clone size: NA; D gene: TRBD1; J gene: TRBJ2-7; CDR3 DNA: TGCAGTGCCGACGGGGGACAGGAGGGCGAGCAGTACTTC; CDR3 protein: CSADGGQEGEQYF
V gene: TRBV6-6; clone size: NA; D gene: NA; J gene: TRBJ2-1; CDR3 DNA: TGTGCCAGCAGAAACAGCAGGTTGTACAATGAGCAGTTCTTC; CDR3 protein: CASRNSRLYNEQFF
V gene: TRBV10-3; clone size: few; D gene: TRBD1; J gene: TRBJ2-7; CDR3 DNA: TGTGCCATCAGTGCCGCAGGGACAGTCTACGAGCAGTACTTC; CDR3 protein: CAISAAGTVYEQYF
V gene: TRBV5-4; clone size: NA; D gene: TRBD1; J gene: TRBJ2-2; CDR3 DNA: TGTGCCAGCAGCCCAGGGGGCTCGGGGACCGGGGAGCTGTTTTTT; CDR3 protein: CASSPGGSGTGELFF
V gene: TRBV9; clone size: few; D gene: NA; J gene: TRBJ2-3; CDR3 DNA: TGTGCCAGCAGCGTAGTCCCAACTAGCACAGATACGCAGTATTTT; CDR3 protein: CASSVVPTSTDTQYF
V gene: TRBV15; clone size: few; D gene: NA; J gene: TRBJ2-7; CDR3 DNA: TGTGCCACCAGCAGCGAGACTAGTATCTACGAGCAGTACTTC; CDR3 protein: CATSSETSIYEQYF
V gene: TRBV9; clone size: NA; D gene: TRBD1; J gene: TRBJ1-2; CDR3 DNA: TGTGCCAGCAGCGCAGGGGGGATTATGAACTATGGCTACACCTTC; CDR3 protein: CASSAGGIMNYGYTF
V gene: TRBV12-3/TRBV12-4; clone size: NA; D gene: TRBD2; J gene: TRBJ2-1; CDR3 DNA: TGTGCCAGCAGTTTTTGGGGACTAGCGAGGGCCGATGAGCAGTTCTTC; CDR3 protein: CASSFWGLARADEQFF
V gene: TRBV5-8; clone size: NA; D gene: TRBD1; J gene: TRBJ1-4; CDR3 DNA: TGTGCCAGCAGCCCAGGGGGCCGTAAGGAAAAACTGTTTTTT; CDR3 protein: CASSPGGRKEKLFF
V gene: TRBV20-1; clone size: NA; D gene: NA; J gene: TRBJ1-3; CDR3 DNA: TGCAGTGCTAGAGATCCAACCTCTGGAAACACCATATATTTT; CDR3 protein: CSARDPTSGNTIYF
V gene: TRBV7-8; clone size: NA; D gene: TRBD2; J gene: TRBJ2-1; CDR3 DNA: TGTGCCAGCAGCCTTACCGGACTAGCATTATACAATGAGCAGTTCTTC; CDR3 protein: CASSLTGLALYNEQFF
V gene: TRBV5-1; clone size: NA; D gene: TRBD2; J gene: TRBJ2-1; CDR3 DNA: TGCGCCAGCAGCTTGGTGACTAGCGGGGGTGTAGACAATGAGCAGTTCTTC; CDR3 protein: CASSLVTSGGVDNEQFF
V gene: TRBV6-5; clone size: few; D gene: TRBD1; J gene: TRBJ1-2; CDR3 DNA: TGTGCCAGCAGTTTTCTCAACCGGGACAGCGAATCCTATGGCTACACCTTC; CDR3 protein: CASSFLNRDSESYGYTF
V gene: TRBV4-1; clone size: many; D gene: NA; J gene: TRBJ2-5; CDR3 DNA: TGCGCCAGCAGCCAAGTTTACCTAGAGACCCAGTACTTC; CDR3 protein: CASSQVYLETQYF
V gene: TRBV27; clone size: NA; D gene: NA; J gene: TRBJ1-4; CDR3 DNA: TGTGCCAGCAGTCCCTCGGCCGGGCCTAATGAAAAACTGTTTTTT; CDR3 protein: CASSPSAGPNEKLFF